The text below deals with one T cell receptor (beta chain). Its antigen remains unknown. This specimen comes from a study of cytomegalovirus exposure and HLA in healthy donors. The study, taken as a whole, reports: The study put some 160 TCR beta chains on its list as cytomegalovirus-associated.

Among the roughly 110 subjects of the validation cohort, separate from the approximately 700-subject first cohort, were the donors. Profiling relied on immunoSEQ multiplex PCR, and the TCRdb table lists in-frame clones only, not all of them. The sample has 330,000 or so clones; 70% to 90% are singletons. CDR3 length equals 16 residues. The source material was PBMCs. The chain recombines TRBV1 with TRBJ1-2; TRBD1, the table's D call, lacks a check against the DNA. TRBV1 is annotated as a pseudogene. The sequence derives from a woman aged 18-29 years in good health and CMV-seronegative. CDR3 DNA: TGCACCAGCAGCCCCGCCGAAGGGGGCGAAGGCTATGGCTACACCTTC. It is translated as CTSSPAEGGEGYGYTF.